The present TCR beta chain was sequenced within a study of blood T cell repertoires in COVID-19. Some clones are missing from TCRdb's copy, which holds only in-frame ones; the method was immunoSEQ multiplex PCR. The table has 30,000 to 40,000 clones, more than 85% seen once. This clone was detected once. This sample includes further DNA sequences coding for the same CDR3. Germline V gene sequence: CDR1 SGHRS, CDR2 YFSETQ. CDR3 length equals 14 residues. V lost 0 bases and J lost 2, with 8 bases in between. This TCR derives from a woman older than 75 with acute or convalescent COVID-19. The sample comprised peripheral blood. The chain employs TRBV5-1 and TRBJ2-5; D is possibly TRBD1 (5 bases). The CDR3 reads CASSLGQLQETQYF. The CDR3 nucleotides are TGCGCCAGCAGCTTGGGACAGCTACAAGAGACCCAGTACTTC. The complete variable domain, with remaining parts taken from reference TRBV5-1 and TRBJ2-5, reads KAGVTQTPRYLIKTRGQQVTLSCSPISGHRSVSWYQQTPGQGLQFLFEYFSETQRNKGNFPGRFSGRQFSNSRSEMNVSTLELGDSALYLCASSLGQLQETQYFGPGTRLLVL.